This TCR beta chain was profiled in a study of blood T cell repertoires in COVID-19 (dated by TCRdb to about 2020). With respect to the entire study: Samples covering the acute and convalescent phases of COVID-19 were provided by collaborators in the United States, Italy and Spain. Samples came from the ongoing ImmuneRACE study (first 160 participants) plus 1,254 subjects from 6 global collaborators. The material from the prospective study consisted of cDNA or gDNA derived from T cells, B-cell-depleted T cells, or PBMCs. Nearly every sample came with metadata listing a de-identified subject ID, COVID-19 status, age in years and sex. Where available, HLA class I and class II types were obtained from metadata supplied by the sample provider rather than from assay-based typing. A freely available public database, intended as a resource for researchers studying the immune response to SARS-CoV-2, is where the repertoires were released. Subjects who had been exposed to COVID-19, were actively infected with it, or had recovered from it provided the deeply sampled blood TCRbeta repertoires that made up the dataset. Overall results and qualifications from the work: The amount of clinical and demographic metadata varied by source and participant and was provided uncurated.

The immunoSEQ Assay, a bias-controlled multiplex PCR, was used to amplify TCRbeta CDR3 regions from genomic DNA. The original pipeline was this. Nucleated cell counts per sample were estimated from amplification of reference gene primers within the assay. Sequence reads were collapsed and filtered to measure the absolute abundance of every unique TCRbeta CDR3 rearrangement. For each sample, productive Simpson clonality was calculated as the square root of Simpson's diversity index over productive rearrangements. The table comes from immuneACCESS by way of TCRdb, which keeps in-frame sequences with V and J called. Part of the clones is missing from these tables; in studies checked, under half for an unresolved V gene and the rest for unknown reasons. V and J calls plus clone size are reproduced from that table; the DNA served to infer D and trimming. Present in this sample are about 350,000 clones, approximately 90% of which were seen just once. Clones ranked in the top ten supply roughly 3.9% of the sample.

CDR1 and CDR2, looked up from the germline V gene, are SGHVS and FNYEAQ. For this chain, trimming is 3 bases at the V end and 0 bases at the J end, and the number of junction bases without a gene match is 1. The CDR3 runs 16 amino acids, cysteine and phenylalanine included. The kept DNA is CDR3 alone, 48 bases in frame from the first base. One collaborating source in Seattle enrolled patients while the patients were actively infected and followed the patients over time throughout the course of disease. Whole blood was collected in K2EDTA tubes by collaborating institutions according to the institutions' own protocols. For TCRbeta analysis, collaborator samples were shipped as frozen whole blood, as isolated PBMCs, or as DNA extracted from either sample type. A single count supports this clone. The specificity of this receptor is unknown. No base quality information exists; no much larger clone differs at one position.

Material for sequencing was peripheral blood. This chain joins TRBV7-6 to TRBJ2-5; TRBD2 agrees with 13 junctional bases. The receptor was isolated from a woman aged 60-75 years with COVID-19, enrolled during active disease. The CDR3 sequence is CASSLGTSGNQETQYF. The nucleotides read TGTGCCAGCAGCTTGGGGACTAGCGGGAACCAAGAGACCCAGTACTTC. When the CDR3 is completed using the reference TRBV7-6 and TRBJ2-5 genes on either side, the full variable domain is GAGVSQSPRYKVTKRGQDVALRCDPISGHVSLYWYRQALGQGPEFLTYFNYEAQQDKSGLPNDRFSAERPEGSISTLTIQRTEQRDSAMYRCASSLGTSGNQETQYFGPGTRLLVL.